This TCR beta chain was profiled in a study of CD8 T cells in ankylosing spondylitis. Findings and limits, study-wide: A TCR beta motif of roughly eight highly homologous variants seemed to mark ankylosing spondylitis blood. Past research had described some motif variants in reactive arthritis synovial fluid and blood. Disease-linked clones had a CD8+ phenotype and relatively low frequency in peripheral blood.

CDR1 SGHTA and CDR2 FQGTGA come from the germline V gene. The CDR3 runs 13 residues. V gave up 3 bases and J gave up 4 bases, with 9 bases separating them. This clonotype was counted only a few times. Its antigen is unidentified. TCRdb re-called the 5' RACE reads with MiXCR, one entry per CDR3 protein. The sample yields 100,000 to 150,000 distinct CDR3 sequences, about an eighth seen once. This receptor was identified in a female donor with ankylosing spondylitis or in good health (not recorded which). Sequencing was carried out using blood, either unsorted or a sorted T cell fraction (not recorded which). The chain joins TRBV7-3 to TRBJ2-5; D perhaps matches TRBD1 (6 bases). CDR3 protein: CASSFQGSETQYF. The CDR3 nucleotides read TGTGCCAGCAGCTTTCAGGGGTCAGAGACCCAGTACTTC.